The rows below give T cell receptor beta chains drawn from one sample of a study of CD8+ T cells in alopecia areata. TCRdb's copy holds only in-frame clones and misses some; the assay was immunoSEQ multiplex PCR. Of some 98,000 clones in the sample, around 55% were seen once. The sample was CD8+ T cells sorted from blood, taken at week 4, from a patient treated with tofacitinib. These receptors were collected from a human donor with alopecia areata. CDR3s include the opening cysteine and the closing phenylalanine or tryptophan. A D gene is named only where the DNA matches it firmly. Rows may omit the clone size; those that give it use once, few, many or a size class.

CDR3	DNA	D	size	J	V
CASGPRPGGDEQYF	TGTGCCAGCGGCCCTCGTCCGGGAGGCGACGAGCAGTACTTC	TRBD2	.	TRBJ2-7	TRBV7-8
CASIGYNSYEQYF	TGCGCCAGCATCGGATACAATTCCTACGAGCAGTACTTC	.	.	TRBJ2-7	TRBV5-1
CASSRWAHETQYF	TGTGCCAGCAGCCGGTGGGCCCATGAGACCCAGTACTTC	.	once	TRBJ2-5	TRBV11-2
CASSFFLGTHNEQFF	TGTGCCAGCAGCTTCTTTCTGGGGACCCACAATGAGCAGTTCTTC	.	few	TRBJ2-1	TRBV7-9
CASSQDKGGPGGYTF	TGCGCCAGCAGCCAAGATAAAGGGGGTCCGGGTGGCTACACCTTC	.	.	TRBJ1-2	TRBV4-3
CASSRPPTTYEQYF	TGTGCCAGCAGCCGCCCACCTACAACCTACGAGCAGTACTTC	.	.	TRBJ2-7	TRBV7-2
CASSESWPGELFF	TGTGCCAGCAGCGAGTCGTGGCCCGGGGAGCTGTTTTTT	.	few	TRBJ2-2	TRBV6-5
CASSQSRDGTPVSYEQYF	TGCGCCAGCAGTCAATCGAGGGACGGGACCCCTGTTTCCTACGAGCAGTACTTC	.	.	TRBJ2-7	TRBV23-1
CASSDSSGTPHTQYF	TGTGCCAGCAGCGACTCTAGCGGGACGCCGCATACGCAGTATTTT	TRBD2	few	TRBJ2-3	TRBV13
CASSESGGGYEQYF	TGTGCCAGCAGTGAGTCCGGGGGAGGATACGAGCAGTACTTC	.	.	TRBJ2-7	TRBV6-1
CASSFSNEQFF	TGTGCCAGCAGCTTTTCAAATGAGCAGTTCTTC	.	.	TRBJ2-1	TRBV11-2
CSVVMVTNYGYTF	TGCAGCGTTGTTATGGTTACTAACTATGGCTACACCTTC	.	.	TRBJ1-2	TRBV29-1
CASSTRTGEYNEQFF	TGTGCCAGCAGCACCCGGACAGGGGAGTACAATGAGCAGTTCTTC	TRBD1	.	TRBJ2-1	TRBV9
CASSHTQWNTEAFF	TGTGCCAGCAGCCACACACAGTGGAACACTGAAGCTTTCTTT	.	.	TRBJ1-1	TRBV11-2